This is a list of T cell receptor beta chains from one sample in a study of blood T cells in healthy people across ages. One entry per CDR3 protein, called by TCRdb with MiXCR from the 5' RACE reads. The repertoire holds approximately 800,000 distinct CDR3 sequences, with around 45% as singletons. The source material was blood. The receptors shown here come from a man older than 75 in good health. The CDR3 runs from the conserved cysteine through the conserved F or W. A D gene is named only where the DNA matches it firmly. Expanded clones get a size class; other rows say once, few or many, or leave the size out.

TRBV6-2/TRBV6-3,-,TRBD2,TRBJ2-5,CASLTSAWEKQYF,TGTGCCAGCCTGACTAGCGCTTGGGAGAAGCAGTACTTC
TRBV20-1,-,-,TRBJ2-1,CRARRDNEQFF,TGCAGGGCCCGACGGGACAATGAGCAGTTCTTC
TRBV12-3/TRBV12-4,-,-,TRBJ1-5,CASSSAGTLRGQPQHF,TGTGCCAGCAGTTCCGCCGGGACACTGAGGGGTCAGCCCCAGCATTTT
TRBV5-4,-,-,TRBJ2-1,CASSFQGINEQFF,TGTGCCAGCAGCTTTCAGGGTATCAATGAGCAGTTCTTC
TRBV11-2,-,-,TRBJ2-7,CASSLGPGPPSYEQYF,TGTGCCAGCAGCTTAGGTCCGGGGCCACCCTCCTACGAGCAGTACTTC
TRBV28,-,-,TRBJ2-7,CASSSSISSYEQYF,TGTGCCAGCAGTTCCTCAATTTCCTCCTACGAGCAGTACTTC
TRBV6-6,-,TRBD1,TRBJ2-7,CASSLRTGGPTYEQYF,TGTGCCAGCAGTTTAAGGACAGGGGGCCCTACCTACGAGCAGTACTTC
TRBV18,-,TRBD2,TRBJ2-7,CASSPPSLAGMNEQYF,TGTGCCAGCTCACCACCGAGCCTAGCGGGAATGAATGAGCAGTACTTC
TRBV2,-,-,TRBJ2-2,CASSGDSREYNTGELFF,TGTGCCAGCAGCGGGGACTCCCGGGAGTATAACACCGGGGAGCTGTTTTTT
TRBV2,-,-,TRBJ2-1,CASSGGWGPSNEQFF,TGTGCCAGCAGTGGAGGCTGGGGGCCGAGTAATGAGCAGTTCTTC
TRBV12-3/TRBV12-4,-,-,TRBJ1-2,CASGTITYGYTF,TGTGCCAGCGGGACGATCACCTATGGCTACACCTTC
TRBV20-1,-,-,TRBJ2-7,CSAFGKGQVEQYF,TGCAGTGCGTTTGGCAAGGGGCAGGTCGAGCAGTACTTC
TRBV6-6,-,-,TRBJ1-1,CASSRRADTEAFF,TGTGCCAGCAGTCGCAGGGCGGACACTGAAGCTTTCTTT
TRBV4-2,-,-,TRBJ2-1,CASSQGRPRTGSYDEQFF,TGTGCCAGCAGCCAAGGCCGCCCCCGGACTGGGTCTTACGATGAGCAGTTCTTC
TRBV28,-,TRBD1,TRBJ2-5,CASRQRQGTGETQYF,TGTGCCAGCAGACAAAGACAGGGGACCGGTGAGACCCAGTACTTC
TRBV11-1,many,-,TRBJ2-3,CASSLAALDSDTQYF,TGTGCCAGCAGCTTAGCAGCACTAGATTCAGATACGCAGTATTTT
TRBV14,-,-,TRBJ1-5,CASSQDQYSYQPQHF,TGTGCCAGCAGCCAAGATCAATACAGTTATCAGCCCCAGCATTTT
TRBV29-1,-,TRBD2,TRBJ2-1,CSVSGEAETQFF,TGCAGCGTTAGCGGGGAGGCAGAGACCCAGTTCTTC
TRBV29-1,few,-,TRBJ1-1,CSVEKDIGLAFF,TGCAGCGTTGAGAAGGACATAGGGTTAGCTTTCTTT
TRBV2,-,TRBD2,TRBJ2-2,CASSENPLAGNTGELFF,TGTGCCAGCAGTGAAAACCCCCTAGCGGGGAACACCGGGGAGCTGTTTTTT
TRBV7-6,few,-,TRBJ2-5,CASSSGLQETQYF,TGTGCCAGCAGCTCCGGGCTCCAAGAGACCCAGTACTTC
TRBV30,-,-,TRBJ1-4,CAWGHNEKLFF,TGTGCCTGGGGTCATAATGAAAAACTGTTTTTT
TRBV5-1,-,-,TRBJ1-4,CASSMLGATNEKLFF,TGCGCCAGCAGCATGTTGGGAGCAACTAATGAAAAACTGTTTTTT
TRBV12-3/TRBV12-4,few,-,TRBJ2-7,CASSLNYGAYEQYF,TGTGCCAGCAGTTTAAACTACGGGGCCTACGAGCAGTACTTC
TRBV7-2,-,-,TRBJ1-2,CASLGGADYGYTF,TGTGCCAGCCTAGGGGGGGCGGACTATGGCTACACCTTC
TRBV3-1,-,-,TRBJ2-5,CASSQWRETQYF,TGTGCCAGCAGCCAATGGCGAGAGACCCAGTACTTC
TRBV28,many,TRBD1,TRBJ1-5,CASSLGTGVNQPQHF,TGTGCCAGCAGTCTCGGGACAGGGGTCAATCAGCCCCAGCATTTT
TRBV12-3/TRBV12-4,few,-,TRBJ2-4,CASRNPDGRIYNEQYF,TGTGCCAGCAGAAACCCCGACGGGCGAATTTACAATGAGCAGTACTTC
TRBV20-1,few,-,TRBJ2-4,CSARRQYQYF,TGCAGTGCTAGAAGGCAGTATCAGTACTTC
TRBV30,many,-,TRBJ2-7,CAWSDNSYEQYF,TGTGCCTGGAGTGACAACTCCTACGAGCAGTACTTC
TRBV20-1,-,-,TRBJ2-3,CSAHIAVGTDTQYF,TGCAGTGCCCACATAGCGGTGGGCACAGATACGCAGTATTTT
TRBV7-2,-,-,TRBJ2-2,CASSQSRTALNTGELFF,TGTGCCAGCAGCCAATCCCGGACAGCATTGAACACCGGGGAGCTGTTTTTT
TRBV20-1,-,-,TRBJ2-3,CSAPRGDTQYF,TGCAGTGCACCCAGAGGGGATACGCAGTATTTT
TRBV5-1,-,TRBD1,TRBJ1-1,CASSLSGTGLLAFF,TGCGCCAGCAGCTTAAGTGGGACAGGCCTCTTAGCTTTCTTT
TRBV4-3,-,TRBD1,TRBJ2-5,CASSRQGQGEETQYF,TGCGCCAGCAGCCGCCAAGGACAGGGTGAAGAGACCCAGTACTTC
TRBV29-1,few,TRBD1,TRBJ1-2,CSVRGQGLYGYTF,TGCAGCGTAAGGGGACAGGGACTCTATGGCTACACCTTC
TRBV6-1,few,-,TRBJ2-7,CASSEALTYEQYF,TGTGCCAGCAGTGAAGCGCTGACCTACGAGCAGTACTTC
TRBV6-6,-,TRBD1,TRBJ1-2,CASSDEGQGAYGGYTF,TGTGCCAGCAGTGACGAGGGACAGGGGGCGTATGGAGGCTACACCTTC
TRBV5-1,many,TRBD2,TRBJ2-1,CASSSTTSGMKNEQFF,TGCGCCAGCAGCTCCACGACTAGCGGGATGAAGAATGAGCAGTTCTTC
TRBV7-2,few,-,TRBJ1-5,CASSPTVLFNQPQHF,TGTGCCAGCAGCCCGACAGTGCTGTTCAATCAGCCCCAGCATTTT
TRBV3-1,-,-,TRBJ1-1,CASNDRAATEAFF,TGTGCCAGCAACGATAGAGCGGCCACTGAAGCTTTCTTT
TRBV6-5,-,TRBD1,TRBJ2-5,CASSYSGGTGQETQYF,TGTGCCAGCAGTTACTCGGGCGGGACAGGACAAGAGACCCAGTACTTC
TRBV29-1,-,TRBD1,TRBJ1-2,CSVGQASHYGYTF,TGCAGCGTGGGACAGGCTAGCCACTATGGCTACACCTTC
TRBV12-3/TRBV12-4,once,TRBD1,TRBJ1-4,CASSSAGTGKKLFF,TGTGCCAGCAGTTCTGCCGGGACAGGGAAAAAACTGTTTTTT
TRBV12-3/TRBV12-4,-,-,TRBJ1-3,CASSLDGIGNTIYF,TGTGCCAGCAGTTTAGACGGGATTGGAAACACCATATATTTT